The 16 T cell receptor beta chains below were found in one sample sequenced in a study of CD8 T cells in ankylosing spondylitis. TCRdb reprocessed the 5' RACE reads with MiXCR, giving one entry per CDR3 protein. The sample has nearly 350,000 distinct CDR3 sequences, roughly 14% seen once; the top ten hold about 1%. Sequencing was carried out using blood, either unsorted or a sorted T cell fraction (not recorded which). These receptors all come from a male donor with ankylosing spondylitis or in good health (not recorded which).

CDR3: CASSAGGGEKLFF. As DNA, the CDR3 is TGCGCCAGCAGTGCAGGAGGTGGTGAAAAACTGTTTTTT. The chain couples TRBV10-1 to TRBJ1-4; D is unclear. Trimming removed 4 bases from V and 7 bases from J, with 10 bases in between. The CDR3 runs 13 residues. CDR1 is WNHNN, CDR2 SYGVQD, per germline (reference sequence).

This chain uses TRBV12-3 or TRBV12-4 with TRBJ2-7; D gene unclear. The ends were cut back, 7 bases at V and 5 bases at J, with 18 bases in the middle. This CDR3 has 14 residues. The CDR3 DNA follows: TGTGCCAGCACCCCCGGGCAGGCGAGGAACGAGCAGTACTTC. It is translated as CASTPGQARNEQYF.

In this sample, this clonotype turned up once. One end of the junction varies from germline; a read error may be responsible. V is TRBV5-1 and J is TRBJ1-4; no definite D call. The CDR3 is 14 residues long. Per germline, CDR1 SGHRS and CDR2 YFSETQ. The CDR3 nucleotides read TGCGCCAGCACCGCCGGGTCCCTTAATGGAAAACTGTTTTTT. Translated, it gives CASTAGSLNGKLFF.

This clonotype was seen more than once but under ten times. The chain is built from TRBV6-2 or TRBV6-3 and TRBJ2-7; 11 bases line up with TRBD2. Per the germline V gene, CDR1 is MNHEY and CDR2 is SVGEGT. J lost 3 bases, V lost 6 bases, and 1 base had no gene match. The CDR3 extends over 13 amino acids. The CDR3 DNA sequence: TGTGCCAGCAGAACTAGCGGGAGCTACGAGCAGTACTTC. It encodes CASRTSGSYEQYF.

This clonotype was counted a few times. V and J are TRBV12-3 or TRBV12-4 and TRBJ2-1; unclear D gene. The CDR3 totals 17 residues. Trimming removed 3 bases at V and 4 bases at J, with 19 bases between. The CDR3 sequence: CASSFQTPIGGYNEQFF. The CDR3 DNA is TGTGCCAGCAGTTTCCAAACTCCCATCGGTGGTTACAATGAGCAGTTCTTC.

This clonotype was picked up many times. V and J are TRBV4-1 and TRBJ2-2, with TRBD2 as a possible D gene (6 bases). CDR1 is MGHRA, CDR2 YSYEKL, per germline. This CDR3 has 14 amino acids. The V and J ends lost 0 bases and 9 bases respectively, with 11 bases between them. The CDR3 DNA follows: TGCGCCAGCAGCCAAGATCGGAGGGACCGGGAGCTGTTTTTT. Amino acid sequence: CASSQDRRDRELFF.

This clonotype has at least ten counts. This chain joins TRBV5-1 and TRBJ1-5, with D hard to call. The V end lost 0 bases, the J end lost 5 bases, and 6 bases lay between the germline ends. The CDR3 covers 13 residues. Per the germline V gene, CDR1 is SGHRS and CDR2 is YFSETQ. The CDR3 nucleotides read TGCGCCAGCAGCTTGGACCCTGATCAGCCCCAGCATTTT. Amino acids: CASSLDPDQPQHF.

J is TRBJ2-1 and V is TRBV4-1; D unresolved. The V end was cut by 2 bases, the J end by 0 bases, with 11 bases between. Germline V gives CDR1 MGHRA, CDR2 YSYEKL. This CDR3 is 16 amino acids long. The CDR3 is CASSQLGRSSYNEQFF. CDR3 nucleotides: TGCGCCAGCAGCCAACTCGGCCGCAGCTCCTACAATGAGCAGTTCTTC.

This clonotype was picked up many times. The CDR3 nucleotides are TGTGCCAGCAGCTCGGAGACAGGGGGAGGGTACGAGCAGTACTTC. Protein: CASSSETGGGYEQYF. V gene TRBV5-5 combines with J gene TRBJ2-7, with TRBD1 matching over 9 bases. J gave up 4 bases and V 3 bases, and 8 bases lay outside the gene matches. The CDR3 consists of 15 residues. Germline CDR1 is SGHKS and CDR2 is YYEKEE (reference sequence). Variable domain in full (rest from reference TRBV5-5 and TRBJ2-7): DAGVTQSPTHLIKTRGQQVTLRCSPISGHKSVSWYQQVLGQGPQFIFQYYEKEERGRGNFPDRFSARQFPNYSSELNVNALLLGDSALYLCASSSETGGGYEQYFGPGTRLTVT.

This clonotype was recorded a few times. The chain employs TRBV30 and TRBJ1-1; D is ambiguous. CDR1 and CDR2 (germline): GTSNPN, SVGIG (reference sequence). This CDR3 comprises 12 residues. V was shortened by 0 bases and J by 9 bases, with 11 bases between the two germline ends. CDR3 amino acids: CAWSVPTAKAFF. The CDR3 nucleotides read TGTGCCTGGAGTGTACCGACGGCCAAAGCTTTCTTT.

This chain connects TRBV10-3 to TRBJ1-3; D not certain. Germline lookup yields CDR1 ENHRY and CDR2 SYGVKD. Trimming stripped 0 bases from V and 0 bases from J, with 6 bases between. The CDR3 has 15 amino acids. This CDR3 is CAISESWLSGNTIYF. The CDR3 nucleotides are TGTGCCATCAGTGAGTCTTGGCTCTCTGGAAACACCATATATTTT.

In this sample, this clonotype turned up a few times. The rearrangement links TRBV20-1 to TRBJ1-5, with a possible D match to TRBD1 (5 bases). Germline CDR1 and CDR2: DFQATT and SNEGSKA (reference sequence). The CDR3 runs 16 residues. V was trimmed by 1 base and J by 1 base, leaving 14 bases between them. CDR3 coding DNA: TGCAGTGCTAGAGTCGGGCCGGGACGGAGCAATCAGCCCCAGCATTTT. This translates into CSARVGPGRSNQPQHF.

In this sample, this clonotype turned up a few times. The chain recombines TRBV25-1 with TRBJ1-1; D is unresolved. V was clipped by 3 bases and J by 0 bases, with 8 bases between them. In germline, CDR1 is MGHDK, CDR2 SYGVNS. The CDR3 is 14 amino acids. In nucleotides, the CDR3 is TGTGCCAGCAGTGAGGCAGGAGTGAACACTGAAGCTTTCTTT. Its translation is CASSEAGVNTEAFF.

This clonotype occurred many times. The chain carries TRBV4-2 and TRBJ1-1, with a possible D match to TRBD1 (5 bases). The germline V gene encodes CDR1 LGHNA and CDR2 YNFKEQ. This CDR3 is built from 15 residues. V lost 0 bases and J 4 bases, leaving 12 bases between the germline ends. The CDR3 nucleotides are TGTGCCAGCAGCCAAGAGGGGGAGGGTGGCACTGAAGCTTTCTTT. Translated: CASSQEGEGGTEAFF.

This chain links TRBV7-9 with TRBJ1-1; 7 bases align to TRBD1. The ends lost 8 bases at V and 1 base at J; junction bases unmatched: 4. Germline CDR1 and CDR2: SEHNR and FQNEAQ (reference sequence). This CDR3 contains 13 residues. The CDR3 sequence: CASQGQPNTEAFF. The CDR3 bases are TGTGCCAGCCAGGGACAGCCGAACACTGAAGCTTTCTTT.

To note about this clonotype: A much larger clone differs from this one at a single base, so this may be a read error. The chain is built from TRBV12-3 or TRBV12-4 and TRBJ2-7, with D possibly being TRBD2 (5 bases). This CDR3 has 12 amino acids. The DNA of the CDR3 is TGTGCCAGCGGTTTATTCGAGGGAGAGCAGTACTTC. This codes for CASGLFEGEQYF.